Described below is a single T cell receptor beta chain sequence and its context. Generated by immunoSEQ multiplex PCR, the TCRdb table keeps only in-frame clones and is missing some. The sample lists about 34,000 clones, nearly 97% occurring once. Sequenced samples came from active juvenile idiopathic arthritis patients. These data belong to a study of circulating and synovial CD4+ cells in juvenile arthritis. The CDR3 is 15 residues long. The germline V gene has CDR1 MNHEY and CDR2 SVGAGI. V lost 7 bases and J lost 2, with 18 bases in between. The sequenced sample was CD4+ T cells from blood. The genes are TRBV6-5 and TRBJ2-7; possibly TRBD1 for D (6 bases). This TCR derives from a human donor with juvenile idiopathic arthritis. CDR3 protein: CASTQSDRSTYEQYF. CDR3 bases: TGTGCCAGCACCCAATCCGACAGGTCAACCTACGAGCAGTACTTC.